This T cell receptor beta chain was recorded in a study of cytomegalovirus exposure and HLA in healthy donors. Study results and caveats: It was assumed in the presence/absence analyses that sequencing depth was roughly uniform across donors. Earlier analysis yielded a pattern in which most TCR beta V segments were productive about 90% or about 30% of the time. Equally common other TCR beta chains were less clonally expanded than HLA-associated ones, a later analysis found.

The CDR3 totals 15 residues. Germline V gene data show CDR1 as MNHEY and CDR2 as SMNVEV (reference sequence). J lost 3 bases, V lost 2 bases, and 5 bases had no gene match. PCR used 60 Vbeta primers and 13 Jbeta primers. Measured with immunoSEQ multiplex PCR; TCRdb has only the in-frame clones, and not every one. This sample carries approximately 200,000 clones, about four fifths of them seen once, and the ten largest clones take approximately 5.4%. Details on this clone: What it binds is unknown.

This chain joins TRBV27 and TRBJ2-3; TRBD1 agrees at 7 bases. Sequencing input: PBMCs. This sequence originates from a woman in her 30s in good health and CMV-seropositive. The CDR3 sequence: CASSLRDSRTDTQYF. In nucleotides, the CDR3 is TGTGCCAGCAGTTTAAGGGACAGTCGGACAGATACGCAGTATTTT.